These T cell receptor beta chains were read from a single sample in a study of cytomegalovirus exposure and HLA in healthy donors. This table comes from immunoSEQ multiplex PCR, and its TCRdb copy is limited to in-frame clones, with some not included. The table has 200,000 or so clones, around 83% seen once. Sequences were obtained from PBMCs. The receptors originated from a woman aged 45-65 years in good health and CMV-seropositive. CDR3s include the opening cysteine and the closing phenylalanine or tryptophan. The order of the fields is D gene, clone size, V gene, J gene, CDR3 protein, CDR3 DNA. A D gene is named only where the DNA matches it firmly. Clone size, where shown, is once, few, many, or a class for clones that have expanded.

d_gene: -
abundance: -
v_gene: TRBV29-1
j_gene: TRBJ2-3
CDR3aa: CSVDSHGDTQYF
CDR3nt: TGCAGCGTTGACAGCCACGGGGATACGCAGTATTTT

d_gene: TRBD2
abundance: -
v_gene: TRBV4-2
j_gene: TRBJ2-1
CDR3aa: CASSLGLPEMKSEQFF
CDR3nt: TGTGCCAGCAGCCTGGGACTACCCGAGATGAAAAGTGAGCAGTTCTTC

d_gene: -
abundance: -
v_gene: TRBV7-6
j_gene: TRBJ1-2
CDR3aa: CASSLVWLLNSRYTF
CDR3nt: TGTGCCAGCAGCTTAGTCTGGCTCTTGAACAGTCGCTACACCTTC

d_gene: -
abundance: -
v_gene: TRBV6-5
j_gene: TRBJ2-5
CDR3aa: CASSRSGQETQYF
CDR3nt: TGTGCCAGCAGTCGTAGCGGTCAAGAGACCCAGTACTTC

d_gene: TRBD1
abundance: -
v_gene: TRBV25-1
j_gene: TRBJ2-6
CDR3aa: CASSDGTVSGANVLTF
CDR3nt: TGTGCCAGCAGTGACGGGACAGTCTCTGGGGCCAACGTCCTGACTTTC

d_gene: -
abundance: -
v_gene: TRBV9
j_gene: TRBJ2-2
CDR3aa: CASSVRTGNTGELFF
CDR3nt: TGTGCCAGCAGCGTAAGAACTGGGAACACCGGGGAGCTGTTTTTT

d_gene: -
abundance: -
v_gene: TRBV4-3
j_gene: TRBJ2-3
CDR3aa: CASSHKEGTDTQYF
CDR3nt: TGCGCCAGCAGCCATAAAGAGGGCACAGATACGCAGTATTTT

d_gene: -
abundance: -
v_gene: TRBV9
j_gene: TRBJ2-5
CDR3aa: CASSPGAQETQYF
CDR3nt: TGTGCCAGCAGCCCAGGGGCGCAAGAGACCCAGTACTTC

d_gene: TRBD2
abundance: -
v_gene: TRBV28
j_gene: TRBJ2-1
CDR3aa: CASSQTSGRVDEQFF
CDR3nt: TGTGCCAGCAGTCAAACTAGCGGGAGGGTGGATGAGCAGTTCTTC

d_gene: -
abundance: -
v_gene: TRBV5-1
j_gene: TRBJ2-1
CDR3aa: CASSLTSESYNEQFF
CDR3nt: TGCGCCAGCAGCTTGACGAGTGAATCCTACAATGAGCAGTTCTTC

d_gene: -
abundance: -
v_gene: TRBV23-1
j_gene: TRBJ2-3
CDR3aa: CASSQSTGSPGDTQYF
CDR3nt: TGCGCCAGCAGTCAGAGTACAGGGTCTCCTGGGGATACGCAGTATTTT

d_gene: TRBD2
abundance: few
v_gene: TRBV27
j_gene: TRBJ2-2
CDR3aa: CASTSWGGKPGTGELFF
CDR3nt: TGTGCCAGCACCTCGTGGGGGGGGAAGCCCGGCACCGGGGAGCTGTTTTTT

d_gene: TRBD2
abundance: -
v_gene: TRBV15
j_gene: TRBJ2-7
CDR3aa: CATSLAGPYEQYF
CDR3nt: TGTGCCACCTCGCTAGCGGGGCCTTACGAGCAGTACTTC

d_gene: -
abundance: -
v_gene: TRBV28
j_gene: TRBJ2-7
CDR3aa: CASSLHRVGGYEQYF
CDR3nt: TGTGCCAGCAGTTTACACCGGGTTGGGGGGTACGAGCAGTACTTC

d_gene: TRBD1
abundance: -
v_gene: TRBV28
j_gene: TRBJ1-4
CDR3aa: CASRRGSANEKLFF
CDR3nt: TGTGCCAGCCGCAGGGGGAGTGCTAATGAAAAACTGTTTTTT

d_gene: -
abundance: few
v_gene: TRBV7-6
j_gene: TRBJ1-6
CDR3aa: CASSLEVGSRSPLHF
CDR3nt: TGTGCCAGCAGCTTAGAAGTGGGGAGTCGATCACCCCTCCACTTT

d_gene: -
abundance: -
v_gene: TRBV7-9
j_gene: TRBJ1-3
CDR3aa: CASSSPRTSSGNTIYF
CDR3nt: TGTGCCAGCAGCTCCCCAAGGACATCCTCTGGAAACACCATATATTTT

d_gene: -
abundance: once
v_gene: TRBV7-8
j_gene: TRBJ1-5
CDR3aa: CASSFQGGSNQPQHF
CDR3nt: TGTGCCAGCAGCTTCCAGGGAGGTAGCAATCAGCCCCAGCATTTT

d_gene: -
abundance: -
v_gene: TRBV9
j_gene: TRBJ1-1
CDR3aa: CASSPGGLNTEAFF
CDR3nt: TGTGCCAGCAGCCCGGGGGGACTCAACACTGAAGCTTTCTTT

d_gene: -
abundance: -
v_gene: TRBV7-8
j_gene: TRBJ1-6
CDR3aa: CASSLLGRAGRYNSPLHF
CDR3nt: TGTGCCAGCAGCTTATTGGGTCGGGCAGGGCGATATAATTCACCCCTCCACTTT

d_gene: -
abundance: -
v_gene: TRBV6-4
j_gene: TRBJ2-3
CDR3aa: CASRETSTDTQYF
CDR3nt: TGTGCCAGCAGAGAAACTAGCACAGATACGCAGTATTTT

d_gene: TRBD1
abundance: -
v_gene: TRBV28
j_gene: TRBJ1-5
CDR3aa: CASSVGTGAIQPQHF
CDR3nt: TGTGCCAGCAGTGTAGGGACAGGGGCTATACAGCCCCAGCATTTT

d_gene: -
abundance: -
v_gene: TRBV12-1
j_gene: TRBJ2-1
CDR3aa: CATGVGTSGRGGNNEQFF
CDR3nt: TGTGCCACCGGAGTCGGGACTAGCGGGAGGGGTGGTAACAATGAGCAGTTCTTC

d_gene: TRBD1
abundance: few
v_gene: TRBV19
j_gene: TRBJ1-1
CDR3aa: CASSISWQGVLTIF
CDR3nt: TGTGCCAGTAGTATCTCGTGGCAGGGGGTTCTTACCATCTTT

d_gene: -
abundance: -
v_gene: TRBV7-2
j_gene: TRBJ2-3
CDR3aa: CASSYRAALTDTQYF
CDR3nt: TGTGCCAGCAGCTACAGGGCAGCCCTCACAGATACGCAGTATTTT

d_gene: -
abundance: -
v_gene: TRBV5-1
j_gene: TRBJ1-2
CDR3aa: CASSALGGHYGYTF
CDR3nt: TGCGCCAGCAGCGCTTTGGGGGGTCACTATGGCTACACCTTC

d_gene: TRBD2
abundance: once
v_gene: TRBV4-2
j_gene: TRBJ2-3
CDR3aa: CASSPRGNADTQYF
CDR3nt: TGTGCCAGCAGCCCGCGGGGGAATGCAGATACGCAGTATTTT

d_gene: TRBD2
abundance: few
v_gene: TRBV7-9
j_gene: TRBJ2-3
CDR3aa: CSSSFSGSTQYF
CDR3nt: TGTTCCAGCAGCTTTAGCGGGAGTACGCAGTATTTT

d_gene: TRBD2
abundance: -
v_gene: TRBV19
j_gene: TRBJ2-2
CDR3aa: CASSRLAGGPLNTGELFF
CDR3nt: TGTGCCAGTAGTAGGCTAGCGGGAGGGCCCCTCAACACCGGGGAGCTGTTTTTT

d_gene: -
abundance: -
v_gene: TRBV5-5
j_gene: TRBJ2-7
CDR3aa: CASSATGGGAGLEQYF
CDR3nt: TGTGCCAGCAGCGCCACAGGAGGTGGGGCGGGGCTCGAGCAGTACTTC

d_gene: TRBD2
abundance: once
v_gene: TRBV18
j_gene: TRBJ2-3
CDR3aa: CASSLLSGSADTQYF
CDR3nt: TGTGCCAGCTCACTTCTAAGCGGGAGCGCAGATACGCAGTATTTT

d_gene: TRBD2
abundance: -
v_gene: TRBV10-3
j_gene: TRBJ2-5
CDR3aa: CAISESASGGMTQYF
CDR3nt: TGTGCCATCAGTGAGTCGGCTAGCGGGGGGATGACCCAGTACTTC

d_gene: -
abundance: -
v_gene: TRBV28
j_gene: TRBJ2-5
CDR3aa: CASSLSHGWPTTQYF
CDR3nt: TGTGCCAGCAGTTTATCCCACGGGTGGCCCACCACCCAGTACTTC

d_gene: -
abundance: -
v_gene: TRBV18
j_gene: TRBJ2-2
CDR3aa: CASSPSTGNTGELFF
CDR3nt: TGTGCCAGCTCACCATCGACGGGGAACACCGGGGAGCTGTTTTTT

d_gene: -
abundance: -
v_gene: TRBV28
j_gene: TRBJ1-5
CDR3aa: CASSLWAQPQHF
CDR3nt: TGTGCCAGCAGTTTATGGGCTCAGCCCCAGCATTTT

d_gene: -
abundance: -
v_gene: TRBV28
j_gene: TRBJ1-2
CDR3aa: CASSLSLRLQGYTF
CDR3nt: TGTGCCAGCAGTTTAAGTCTCAGGTTACAAGGCTACACCTTC

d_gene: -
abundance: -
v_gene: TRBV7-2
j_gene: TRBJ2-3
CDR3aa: CASSWDWPTDTQYF
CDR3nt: TGTGCCAGCAGCTGGGACTGGCCCACAGATACGCAGTATTTT

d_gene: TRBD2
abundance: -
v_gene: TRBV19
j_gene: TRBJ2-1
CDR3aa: CASNAGGPGVNEQFF
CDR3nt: TGTGCCAGTAATGCGGGGGGGCCAGGGGTCAATGAGCAGTTCTTC

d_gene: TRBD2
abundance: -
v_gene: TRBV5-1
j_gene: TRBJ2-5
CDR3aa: CASSLETSGTQETQYF
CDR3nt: TGCGCCAGCAGCTTGGAAACTAGCGGGACTCAAGAGACCCAGTACTTC

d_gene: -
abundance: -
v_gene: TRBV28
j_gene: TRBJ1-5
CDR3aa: CASSLVAYSNQPQHF
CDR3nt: TGTGCCAGCAGTTTAGTCGCGTATAGCAATCAGCCCCAGCATTTT

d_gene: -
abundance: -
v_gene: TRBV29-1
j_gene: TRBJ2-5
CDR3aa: CSVAGQPQETQYF
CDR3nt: TGCAGCGTTGCCGGACAGCCCCAAGAGACCCAGTACTTC

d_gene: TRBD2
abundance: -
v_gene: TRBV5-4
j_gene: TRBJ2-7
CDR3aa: CASSFGASGSYEQYF
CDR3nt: TGTGCCAGCAGCTTCGGGGCTAGCGGGAGTTACGAGCAGTACTTC

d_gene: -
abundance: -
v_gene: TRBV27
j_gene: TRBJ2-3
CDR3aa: CASSAPGTDTQYF
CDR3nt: TGTGCCAGCAGTGCCCCCGGGACAGATACGCAGTATTTT

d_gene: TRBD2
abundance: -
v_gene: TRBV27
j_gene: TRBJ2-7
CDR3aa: CASSSGGAYEQYF
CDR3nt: TGTGCCAGCAGTTCGGGAGGGGCCTACGAGCAGTACTTC

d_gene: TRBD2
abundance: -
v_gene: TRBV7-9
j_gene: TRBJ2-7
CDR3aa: CASSLGTSGDYEQYF
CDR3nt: TGTGCCAGCAGCTTAGGGACTAGCGGGGACTACGAGCAGTACTTC